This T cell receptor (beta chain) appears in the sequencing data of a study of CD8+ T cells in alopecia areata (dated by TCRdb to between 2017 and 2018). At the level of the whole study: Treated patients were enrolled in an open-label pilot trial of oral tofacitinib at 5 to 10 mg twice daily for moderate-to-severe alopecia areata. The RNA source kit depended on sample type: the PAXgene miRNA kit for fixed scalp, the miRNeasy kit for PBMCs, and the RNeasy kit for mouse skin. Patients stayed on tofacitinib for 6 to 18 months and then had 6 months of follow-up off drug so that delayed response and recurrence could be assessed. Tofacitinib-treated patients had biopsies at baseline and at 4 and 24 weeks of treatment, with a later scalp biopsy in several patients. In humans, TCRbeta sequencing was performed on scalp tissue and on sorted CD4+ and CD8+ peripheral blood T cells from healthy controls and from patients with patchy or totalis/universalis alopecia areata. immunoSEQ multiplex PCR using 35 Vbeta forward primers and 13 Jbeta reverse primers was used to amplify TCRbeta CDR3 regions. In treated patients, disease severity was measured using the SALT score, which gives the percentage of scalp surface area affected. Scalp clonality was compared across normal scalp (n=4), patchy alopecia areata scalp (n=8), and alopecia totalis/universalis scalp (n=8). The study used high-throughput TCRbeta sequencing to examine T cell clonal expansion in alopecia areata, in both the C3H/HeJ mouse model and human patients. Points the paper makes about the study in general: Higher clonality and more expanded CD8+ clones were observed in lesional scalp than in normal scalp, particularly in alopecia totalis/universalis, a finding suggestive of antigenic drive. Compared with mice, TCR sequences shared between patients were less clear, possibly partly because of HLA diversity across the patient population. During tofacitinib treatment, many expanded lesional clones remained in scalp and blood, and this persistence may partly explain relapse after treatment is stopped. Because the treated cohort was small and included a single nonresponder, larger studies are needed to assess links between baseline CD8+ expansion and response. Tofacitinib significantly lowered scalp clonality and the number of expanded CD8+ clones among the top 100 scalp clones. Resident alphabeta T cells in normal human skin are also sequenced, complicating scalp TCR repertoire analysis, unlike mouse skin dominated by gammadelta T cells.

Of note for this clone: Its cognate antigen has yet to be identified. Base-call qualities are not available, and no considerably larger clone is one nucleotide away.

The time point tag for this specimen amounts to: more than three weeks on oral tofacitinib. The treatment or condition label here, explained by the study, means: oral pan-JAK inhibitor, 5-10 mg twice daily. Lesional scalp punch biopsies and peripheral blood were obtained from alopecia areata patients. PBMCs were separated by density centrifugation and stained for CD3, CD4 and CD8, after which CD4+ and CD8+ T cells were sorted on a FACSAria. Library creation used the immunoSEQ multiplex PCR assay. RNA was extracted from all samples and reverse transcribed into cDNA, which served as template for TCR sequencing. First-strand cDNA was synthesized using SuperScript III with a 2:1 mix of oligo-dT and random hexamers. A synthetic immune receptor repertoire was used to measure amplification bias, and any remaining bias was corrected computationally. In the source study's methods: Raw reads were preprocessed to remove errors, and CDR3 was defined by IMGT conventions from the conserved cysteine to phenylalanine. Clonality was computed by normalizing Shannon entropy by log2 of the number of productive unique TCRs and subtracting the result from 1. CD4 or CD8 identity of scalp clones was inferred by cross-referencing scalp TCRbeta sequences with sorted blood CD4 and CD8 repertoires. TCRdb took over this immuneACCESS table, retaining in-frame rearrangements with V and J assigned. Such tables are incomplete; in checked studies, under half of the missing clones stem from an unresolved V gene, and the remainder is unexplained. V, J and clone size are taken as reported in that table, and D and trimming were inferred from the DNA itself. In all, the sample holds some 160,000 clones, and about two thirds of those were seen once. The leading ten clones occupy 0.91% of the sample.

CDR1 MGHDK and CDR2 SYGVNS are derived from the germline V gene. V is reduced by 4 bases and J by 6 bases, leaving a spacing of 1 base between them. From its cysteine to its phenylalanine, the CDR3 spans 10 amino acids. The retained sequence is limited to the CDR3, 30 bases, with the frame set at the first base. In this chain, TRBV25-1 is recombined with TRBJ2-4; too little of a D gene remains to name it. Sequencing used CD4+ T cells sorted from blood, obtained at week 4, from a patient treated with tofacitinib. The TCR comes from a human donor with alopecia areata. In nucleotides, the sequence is TGTGCCAGCAGTGGAAACATTCAGTACTTC. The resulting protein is CASSGNIQYF.